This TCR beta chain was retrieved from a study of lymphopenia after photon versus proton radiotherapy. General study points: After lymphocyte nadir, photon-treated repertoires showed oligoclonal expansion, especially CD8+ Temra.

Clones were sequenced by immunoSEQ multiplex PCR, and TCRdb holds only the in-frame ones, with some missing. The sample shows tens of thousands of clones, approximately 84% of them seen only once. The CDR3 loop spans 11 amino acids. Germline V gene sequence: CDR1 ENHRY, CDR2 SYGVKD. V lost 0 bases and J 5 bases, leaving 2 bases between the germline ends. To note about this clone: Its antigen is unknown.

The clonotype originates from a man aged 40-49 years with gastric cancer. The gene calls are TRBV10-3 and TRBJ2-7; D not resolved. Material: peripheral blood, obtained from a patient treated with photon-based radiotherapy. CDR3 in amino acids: CAISESNEQYF. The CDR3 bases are TGTGCCATCAGTGAGTCGAACGAGCAGTACTTC.